A single T cell receptor (beta chain) is shown here with its context. Its antigen is not identified. The data derive from a study of early T cells in non-severe SARS-CoV-2 infection. Study-wide background: Sequencing of unsorted whole blood was done on bulk RNA, leaving chains unpaired. Whole-study findings and limits: Matching results from VDJdb favored anti-spike CD8 responses, leaving private and CD4 specificities undetected.

Trimming shortened V by 0 bases and J by 7 bases, and 15 bases separated the two germline ends. Germline CDR1 DFQATT, CDR2 SNEGSKA (reference sequence). The CDR3 runs 15 residues. As part of library construction, unique molecular identifiers were attached to individual cDNA molecules. TCRdb recomputed calls from the 5' RACE reads with MiXCR, one row per CDR3 protein. The sample carries some 76,000 distinct CDR3 sequences, approximately 14% recorded once. The chain couples TRBV20-1 to TRBJ1-4; D gene uncertain. The sequence came from an adult who was a healthcare worker with PCR-confirmed SARS-CoV-2 infection or an uninfected control (not recorded which). Sequencing was performed on whole blood. The CDR3 DNA sequence: TGCAGTGCTAGAGATGTCGGGCTTCCGAGTGAAAAACTGTTTTTT. This encodes CSARDVGLPSEKLFF.